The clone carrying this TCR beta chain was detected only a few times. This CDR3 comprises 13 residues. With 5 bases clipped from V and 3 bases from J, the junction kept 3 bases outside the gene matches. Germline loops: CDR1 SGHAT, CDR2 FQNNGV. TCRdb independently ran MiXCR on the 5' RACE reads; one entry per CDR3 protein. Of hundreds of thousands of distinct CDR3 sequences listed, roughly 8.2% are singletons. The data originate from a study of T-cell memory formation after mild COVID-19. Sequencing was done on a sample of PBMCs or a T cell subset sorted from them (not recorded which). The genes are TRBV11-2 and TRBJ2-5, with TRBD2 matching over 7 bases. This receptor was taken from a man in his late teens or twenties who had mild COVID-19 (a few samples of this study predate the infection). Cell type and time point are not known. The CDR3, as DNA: TGTGCCAGCAGCGGACGGGGGGAAGAGACCCAGTACTTC. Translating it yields CASSGRGEETQYF.